This TCR beta chain was profiled in a study of cytomegalovirus exposure and HLA in healthy donors listed by TCRdb under 2017. As for the study more broadly: According to a later analysis, one platform produced both the roughly 130 validation repertoires and the 730 or so repertoires of the first cohort. The study aimed to test whether cataloging public T cell receptors could reveal signatures of past pathogen exposure. Besides the first cohort of hundreds of subjects, a separate validation cohort made up of roughly 120 different subjects was used. The study combined high-throughput TCR immunosequencing, statistical association of individual TCRs with disease status, and machine learning to predict cytomegalovirus infection status.

Donors formed part of the validation cohort, which comprised over a hundred subjects and was distinct from the first cohort of 666 subjects. On this clone itself: There is no known antigen for this receptor. Base qualities are not at hand, and no much larger clone is one base apart.

From the germline V gene, CDR1 is SGDLS and CDR2 is YYNGEE. From cysteine to phenylalanine, the CDR3 is 18 amino acids long. Only the CDR3 part of the read is kept: 54 bases, read in frame from the first base. The germline V and J ends show losses of 4 bases and 4 bases respectively, and no gene match explains 17 bases of the junction. The library was produced with the immunoSEQ multiplex PCR assay. The paper's processing steps were these. To diagnose cytomegalovirus status from the catalog of TCR beta chain sequences, a statistical classification framework was built. Held by TCRdb, this immuneACCESS table contains in-frame sequences only and omits some clones. Under half of the omission traces to an unresolved V gene where checked; the cause of the rest is unknown. V and J calls and clone size follow that table, whereas D and trimming were derived from the DNA. The sample yields some 210,000 clones; around 87% were counted once. About 2% of the sample is taken by the ten largest.

What the authors observed across the whole study: A later analysis found that TCRs clustered in the first cohort also tended to co-occur in the 120 validation repertoires, with 94% of cluster scores above 0. A few of the identified cytomegalovirus-associated TCR beta chains were confirmed in vitro to be specific for cytomegalovirus antigens. The study gave a list of 150 to 200 TCR beta chains associated with cytomegalovirus. According to the authors, the approach could potentially be generalized to other disease states and immunological phenotypes. Across donors, most TCR sequences were observed very rarely, whereas some public TCRs were present in many individuals. The classifier was reported to diagnose cytomegalovirus status with high specificity and sensitivity in both the original cohort and the validation cohort. A later analysis had no HLA typing for the validation cohort, so co-occurrence there was scored across all 110 or so repertoires.

The receptor's source is a woman aged 18-29 years in good health and CMV-seropositive. Sequenced input: PBMCs. Rearrangement joined TRBV9 to TRBJ1-2, and TRBD1 aligns with 9 junction nucleotides. The CDR3 sequence is CASSPRPQGQGLFYGYTF. The sequenced DNA is TGTGCCAGCAGCCCCAGACCCCAGGGACAGGGTCTTTTCTATGGCTACACCTTC.